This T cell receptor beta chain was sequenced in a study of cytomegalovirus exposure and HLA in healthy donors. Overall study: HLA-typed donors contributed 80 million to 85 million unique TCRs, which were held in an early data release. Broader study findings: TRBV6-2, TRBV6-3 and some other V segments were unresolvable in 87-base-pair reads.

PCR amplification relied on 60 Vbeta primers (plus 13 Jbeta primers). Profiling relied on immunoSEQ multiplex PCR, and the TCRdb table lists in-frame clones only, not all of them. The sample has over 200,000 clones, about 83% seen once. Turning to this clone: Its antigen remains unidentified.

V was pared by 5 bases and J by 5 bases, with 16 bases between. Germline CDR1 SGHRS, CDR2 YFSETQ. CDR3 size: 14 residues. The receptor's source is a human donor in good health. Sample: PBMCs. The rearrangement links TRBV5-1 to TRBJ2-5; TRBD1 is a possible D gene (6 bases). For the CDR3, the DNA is TGCGCCAGCAGTGGGCGGGTTGACAGGGAGACCCAGTACTTC. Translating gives CASSGRVDRETQYF.